Below are 22 T cell receptor beta chains sequenced from a single sample in a study of blood T cell repertoires in COVID-19. TCRdb's copy holds only in-frame clones and misses some; the assay was immunoSEQ multiplex PCR. Of about 210,000 clones in the sample, around 85% were seen once. The specimen was peripheral blood. Receptor source: a man aged 35 to 55 with acute or convalescent COVID-19.

CDR3 sequence (DNA): TGTGCCAGCAGTTACAGGAAAACTAGTAGTAATTCACCCCTCCACTTT. Its translation is CASSYRKTSSNSPLHF. The chain couples TRBV6-5 to TRBJ1-6; the D is unclear. The CDR3 loop spans 16 amino acids. The V end lost 2 bases, the J end lost 6 bases, and 14 bases lay between the germline ends. From germline, CDR1 is MNHEY and CDR2 SVGAGI.

This chain uses TRBV4-2 with TRBJ2-7; tentatively, D is TRBD2 (6 bases). The V end lost 1 base, the J end lost 3 bases, and 16 bases lay between the germline ends. The CDR3 sequence is 16 residues long. Germline V lookup: CDR1 LGHNA, CDR2 YNFKEQ. The CDR3: CASSQVVAEGSYEQYF. The DNA of the CDR3 is TGTGCCAGCAGCCAAGTGGTAGCGGAGGGGAGCTACGAGCAGTACTTC.

The chain is built from TRBV7-9 and TRBJ2-3; 10 bases match TRBD2. The germline V gene has CDR1 SEHNR and CDR2 FQNEAQ (reference sequence). This CDR3 is 16 amino acids long. With V trimmed by 5 bases and J by 1 base, 6 bases remained unmatched. CDR3 nucleotide sequence: TGTGCCAGCAGCCCTTCCGGGACTAGCGGCACAGATACGCAGTATTTT. It yields the protein CASSPSGTSGTDTQYF.

V is TRBV30 and J is TRBJ1-5; D remains ambiguous. This CDR3 has 13 residues. V dropped 5 bases and J dropped 0 bases, with 8 bases sitting between them. Germline V gives CDR1 GTSNPN, CDR2 SVGIG (reference sequence). The CDR3 reads CAWAADSNQPQHF. The CDR3 bases are TGTGCCTGGGCGGCAGATAGCAATCAGCCCCAGCATTTT.

The chain couples TRBV29-1 to TRBJ1-4, with a weak D call TRBD1 (5 bases). Per germline, CDR1 SQVTM and CDR2 ANQGSEA. This CDR3 spans 14 amino acids. V dropped 6 bases and J dropped 5 bases, with 16 bases sitting between them. The CDR3 is CSVGATGWNEKLFF. CDR3 coding DNA: TGCAGCGTCGGCGCAACAGGCTGGAATGAAAAACTGTTTTTT.

CDR3 in DNA: TGCGCCAGCAGCTCGGGGACTAGCGGGGCGACAGATACGCAGTATTTT. Translating gives CASSSGTSGATDTQYF. This chain links TRBV5-1 with TRBJ2-3; 13 positions agree with TRBD2. The ends lost 3 bases at V and 3 bases at J; junction bases unmatched: 4. The CDR3 consists of 16 residues. Germline lookup yields CDR1 SGHRS and CDR2 YFSETQ.

The chain joins TRBV5-1 to TRBJ2-3; D is possibly TRBD1 (5 bases). V was trimmed by 6 bases and J by 1 base, leaving 21 bases between them. The CDR3 length is 17 residues. From germline, CDR1 is SGHRS and CDR2 YFSETQ. Written as DNA, the CDR3 is TGCGCCAGCACCCCCGCAGGTAGGGGCCCTCGCACAGATACGCAGTATTTT. As protein: CASTPAGRGPRTDTQYF. Drawing the rest from reference TRBV5-1 and TRBJ2-3, the complete variable domain is KAGVTQTPRYLIKTRGQQVTLSCSPISGHRSVSWYQQTPGQGLQFLFEYFSETQRNKGNFPGRFSGRQFSNSRSEMNVSTLELGDSALYLCASTPAGRGPRTDTQYFGPGTRLTVL.

The chain joins TRBV20-1 to TRBJ2-7; D gene ambiguous. Trimming removed 1 base from V and 3 bases from J, with 4 bases in between. The CDR3 is 11 amino acids. The V gene's germline CDR1 is DFQATT and CDR2 SNEGSKA (reference sequence). CDR3 amino acids: CSARAGYEQYF. CDR3 DNA sequence: TGCAGTGCTAGAGCCGGCTACGAGCAGTACTTC.

The chain employs TRBV3-1 (or the pseudogene TRBV3-2) and TRBJ1-3; 7 positions agree with TRBD1. CDR1 is LGHDT, CDR2 YNNKEL, per germline (reference sequence). Losses at the gene ends were 4 bases for V and 4 bases for J; bases not matched to a gene: 7. The CDR3 extends over 15 amino acids. Here the CDR3 DNA reads TGTGCCAGCAGCCTCTGGGACAGCTCGGGAAACACCATATATTTT. This codes for CASSLWDSSGNTIYF.

The genes are TRBV6-5 and TRBJ2-1; maybe TRBD2 (6 bases). CDR1 and CDR2 (germline): MNHEY, SVGAGI. The V and J ends lost 10 bases and 1 base respectively, with 14 bases between them. This CDR3 contains 14 residues. CDR3 DNA: TGTGCCACTGGGGGGAGCCAATCCTACAATGAGCAGTTCTTC. Residues: CATGGSQSYNEQFF.

The chain combines TRBV2 with TRBJ2-3; no reliable D call. From germline, CDR1 is SNHLY and CDR2 FYNNEI. The V and J ends lost 8 bases and 5 bases respectively, with 14 bases between them. The CDR3 contains 13 residues. Here the CDR3 DNA reads TGTGCCAGCCTTGGAGTTCTAGGAGATACGCAGTATTTT. Protein sequence: CASLGVLGDTQYF.

The chain links TRBV19 to TRBJ1-1; D unclear. Germline V lookup: CDR1 LNHDA, CDR2 SQIVND (reference sequence). V gave up 7 bases and J gave up 1 base, with 16 bases separating them. The CDR3 has 15 amino acids. The CDR3 bases are TGTGCCAGTACCCCAATCAGCTCTAGGAACACTGAAGCTTTCTTT. Protein: CASTPISSRNTEAFF.

A single count supports this clone. The J gene is TRBJ1-2, the V gene TRBV2; D possibly corresponds to TRBD1 (6 bases). Germline values: CDR1 SNHLY, CDR2 FYNNEI. Trimming took 5 bases from V and 3 from J, leaving 13 bases between them. The CDR3 extends over 14 amino acids. CDR3 protein: CASSLQGGDYGYTF. In DNA, the CDR3 is TGTGCCAGCAGTTTACAGGGTGGTGACTATGGCTACACCTTC. The variable domain in full, with the rest retrieved from reference TRBV2 and TRBJ1-2, is EPEVTQTPSHQVTQMGQEVILRCVPISNHLYFYWYRQILGQKVEFLVSFYNNEISEKSEIFDDQFSVERPDGSNFTLKIRSTKLEDSAMYFCASSLQGGDYGYTFGSGTRLTVV.

J is TRBJ1-1 and V is TRBV2; D gene uncertain. The CDR3 has 14 residues. From germline, CDR1 is SNHLY and CDR2 FYNNEI. V lost 11 bases and J lost 1, with 17 bases in between. The chain's CDR3 is CALGRGFGNTEAFF. The CDR3 region has the DNA TGTGCCCTCGGGAGAGGGTTCGGGAACACTGAAGCTTTCTTT.

The chain recombines TRBV28 with TRBJ2-2; maybe TRBD2 (6 bases). Germline V gives CDR1 MDHEN, CDR2 SYDVKM. This CDR3 spans 15 amino acids. The V gene lost 4 bases and the J gene lost 5 bases, with 14 bases spanning the gap. The CDR3 is CASSSPGLHTGELFF. The CDR3 DNA is TGTGCCAGCAGTTCCCCGGGACTTCATACCGGGGAGCTGTTTTTT.

This rearrangement joins TRBV27 to TRBJ2-7; 10 bases line up with TRBD1. This CDR3 region has 16 residues. V trimming: 4 bases; J trimming: 4 bases; junction bases outside the gene matches: 10. From germline, CDR1 is MNHEY and CDR2 SMNVEV (reference sequence). DNA for the CDR3: TGTGCCAGCAGTTACCTACGGGACAGGGGACCTTACGAGCAGTACTTC. Translation: CASSYLRDRGPYEQYF.

This chain links TRBV10-2 with TRBJ2-2; D call uncertain. Trimming shortened V by 8 bases and J by 7 bases, and 5 bases separated the two germline ends. CDR1 and CDR2 from the germline V gene are WSHSY and SAAADI. The CDR3 runs 10 residues. The CDR3 region has the DNA TGCGCCAGCTTATTCGGGGAGCTGTTTTTT. It yields the protein CASLFGELFF.

As regards this clone: Mismatch with germline at one junction end may stem from a read error. This sequence joins TRBV4-3 and TRBJ1-2; maybe TRBD1 (5 bases). Germline assignment: CDR1 LGHNA and CDR2 YSLEER. The CDR3 has 15 residues. The CDR3 DNA reads as TGCGCCAGCAGCCAAGGTGGCAGGGTGAACTATGGCTATACCTTC. Its translation: CASSQGGRVNYGYTF.

The rearrangement links TRBV9 to TRBJ2-5, with 12 bases aligning to TRBD1. Germline V lookup: CDR1 SGDLS, CDR2 YYNGEE. The CDR3 consists of 17 residues. The V and J ends lost 4 bases and 9 bases, in that order; junction bases with no gene match: 16. The CDR3 here is CASSFRDRGPNIMAQYF. The CDR3 nucleotides are TGTGCCAGCAGCTTCCGGGACAGGGGGCCGAATATAATGGCCCAGTACTTC. The full variable domain, rest sourced from reference TRBV9 and TRBJ2-5, is DSGVTQTPKHLITATGQRVTLRCSPRSGDLSVYWYQQSLDQGLQFLIQYYNGEERAKGNILERFSAQQFPDLHSELNLSSLELGDSALYFCASSFRDRGPNIMAQYFGPGTRLLVL.

This clone is a singleton in its sample. The chain carries TRBV7-2 and TRBJ2-3, with D perhaps TRBD2 (6 bases). The CDR3 sequence is 15 residues long. Trimming cost V 0 bases and J 0 bases, with 7 bases left between them. CDR1 is SGHTA, CDR2 FQGNSA, per germline. The CDR3 coding sequence is TGTGCCAGCAGCTTAGCTAGCGGAAGCACAGATACGCAGTATTTT. Translating gives CASSLASGSTDTQYF.

This rearrangement joins TRBV27 to TRBJ2-1; the D is unclear. This CDR3 is 14 amino acids long. Germline loops: CDR1 MNHEY, CDR2 SMNVEV (reference sequence). Trimming stripped 3 bases from V and 0 bases from J, with 6 bases between. The CDR3 reads CASSLMSSYNEQFF. As DNA, the CDR3 is TGTGCCAGCAGTTTGATGAGCTCCTACAATGAGCAGTTCTTC.

This clone was seen just once. The genes are TRBV28 and TRBJ1-2, with 7 bases aligning to TRBD1. CDR1 is MDHEN and CDR2 is SYDVKM in the germline V gene. This CDR3 is 15 amino acids long. The trim removed 3 bases at V and 0 bases at J, leaving 4 bases unmatched. The chain's CDR3 is CASSLRGQTNYGYTF. CDR3 sequence (DNA): TGTGCCAGCAGTTTGAGGGGACAGACTAACTATGGCTACACCTTC.